This T cell receptor (beta chain) derives from a study of beta chain features in type 1 diabetes. Findings of the study overall: Within each of all four CD4+ subsets, Type 1 diabetes patients had TCRB CDR3s that were moderately but significantly shorter. Comparison showed that naive, central memory and Treg TCRB repertoires appeared more similar among patients than among healthy donors.

Remarks on this clone: Its antigen is unidentified.

TCRB transcripts that were expressed got sequenced, as all of the isolated RNA had been reverse transcribed. Clones were sequenced by immunoSEQ multiplex PCR, and TCRdb holds only the in-frame ones, with some missing. The sample comprises almost 350,000 clones, 20% of which are singletons, and about 0.045% rests with the top ten. This CDR3 has 14 residues. The V segment lost 6 bases and the J segment 6 bases; nucleotides outside the gene matches: 10. The germline V gene has CDR1 SGHTA and CDR2 FQGNSA. The V call is TRBV7-2, the J call TRBJ1-1; 7 nucleotides line up with TRBD1. Specimen: naive CD4+ T cells from blood. The TCR was taken from a woman under 30 in good health. CDR3: CASRSRTGKAEAFF. In DNA, the CDR3 is TGTGCCAGCAGATCTAGGACAGGCAAGGCTGAAGCTTTCTTT. Variable domain in full (rest from reference TRBV7-2 and TRBJ1-1): GAGVSQSPSNKVTEKGKDVELRCDPISGHTALYWYRQSLGQGLEFLIYFQGNSAPDKSGLPSDRFSAERTGGSVSTLTIQRTQQEDSAVYLCASRSRTGKAEAFFGQGTRLTVV.